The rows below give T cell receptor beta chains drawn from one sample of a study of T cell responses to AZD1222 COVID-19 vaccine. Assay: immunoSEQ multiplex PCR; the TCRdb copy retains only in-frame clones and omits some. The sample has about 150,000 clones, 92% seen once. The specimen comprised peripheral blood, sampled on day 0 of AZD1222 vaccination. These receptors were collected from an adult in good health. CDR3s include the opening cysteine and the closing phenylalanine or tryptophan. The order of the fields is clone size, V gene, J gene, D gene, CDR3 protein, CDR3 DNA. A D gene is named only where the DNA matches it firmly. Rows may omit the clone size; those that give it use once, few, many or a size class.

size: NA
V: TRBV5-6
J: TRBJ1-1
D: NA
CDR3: CASSQDGQGTTEAFF
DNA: TGTGCCAGCAGCCAGGACGGGCAGGGGACCACTGAAGCTTTCTTT

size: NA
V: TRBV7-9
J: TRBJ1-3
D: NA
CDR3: CASSPASHSGNTIYF
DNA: TGTGCCAGCAGCCCTGCCAGCCACTCTGGAAACACCATATATTTT

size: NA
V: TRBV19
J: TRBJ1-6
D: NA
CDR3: CASSKKDFLTYNSPLHF
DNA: TGTGCCAGTAGTAAGAAAGACTTTTTGACCTATAATTCACCCCTCCACTTT

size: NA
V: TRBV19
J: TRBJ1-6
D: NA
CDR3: CASRRDIWDNSPLHF
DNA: TGTGCCAGTAGAAGGGATATCTGGGATAATTCACCCCTCCACTTT

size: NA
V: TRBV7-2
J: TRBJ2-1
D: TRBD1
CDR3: CASSLVQGVRNEQFF
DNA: TGTGCCAGCAGCTTAGTTCAGGGGGTAAGGAATGAGCAGTTCTTC

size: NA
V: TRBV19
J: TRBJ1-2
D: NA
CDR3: CASSILGGFYGYTF
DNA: TGTGCCAGTAGTATCCTTGGAGGGTTCTATGGCTACACCTTC

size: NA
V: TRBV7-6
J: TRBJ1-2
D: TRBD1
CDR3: CASSLGATGDGGYTF
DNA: TGTGCCAGCAGCTTAGGAGCTACAGGGGACGGTGGCTACACCTTC

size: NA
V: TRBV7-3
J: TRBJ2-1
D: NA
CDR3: CASSSLTDFPKFF
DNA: TGTGCCAGCAGCTCCCTGACTGATTTCCCTAAGTTCTTC

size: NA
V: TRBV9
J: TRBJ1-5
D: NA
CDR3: CASSVDAGLGNQPQHF
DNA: TGTGCCAGCAGCGTAGATGCAGGGCTGGGCAATCAGCCCCAGCATTTT

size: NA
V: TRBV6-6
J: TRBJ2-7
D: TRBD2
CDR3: CASRDYLQSYEQYF
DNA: TGTGCCAGTAGGGACTACCTCCAAAGCTACGAGCAGTACTTC

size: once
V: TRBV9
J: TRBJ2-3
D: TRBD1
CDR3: CASSPRDRGSTDTQYF
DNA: TGTGCCAGCAGCCCTCGGGACAGGGGGAGCACAGATACGCAGTATTTT

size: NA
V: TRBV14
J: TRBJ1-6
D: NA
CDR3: CASSQAMSNNSPLHF
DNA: TGTGCCAGCAGCCAAGCGATGAGTAATAATTCACCCCTCCACTTT